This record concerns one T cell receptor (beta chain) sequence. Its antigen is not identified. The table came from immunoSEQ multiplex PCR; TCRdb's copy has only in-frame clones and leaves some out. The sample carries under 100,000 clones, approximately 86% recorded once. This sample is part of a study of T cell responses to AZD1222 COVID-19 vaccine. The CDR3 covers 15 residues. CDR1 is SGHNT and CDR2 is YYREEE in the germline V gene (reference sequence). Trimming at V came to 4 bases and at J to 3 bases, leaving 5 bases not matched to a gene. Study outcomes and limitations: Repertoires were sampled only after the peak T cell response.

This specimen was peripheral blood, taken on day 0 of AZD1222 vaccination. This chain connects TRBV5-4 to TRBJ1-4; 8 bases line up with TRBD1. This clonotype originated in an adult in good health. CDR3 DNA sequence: TGTGCCAGCAGCAGTAACAGGGGGGCTAATGAAAAACTGTTTTTT. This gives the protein CASSSNRGANEKLFF. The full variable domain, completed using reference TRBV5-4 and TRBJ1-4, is ETGVTQSPTHLIKTRGQQVTLRCSSQSGHNTVSWYQQALGQGPQFIFQYYREEENGRGNFPPRFSGLQFPNYSSELNVNALELDDSALYLCASSSNRGANEKLFFGSGTQLSVL.